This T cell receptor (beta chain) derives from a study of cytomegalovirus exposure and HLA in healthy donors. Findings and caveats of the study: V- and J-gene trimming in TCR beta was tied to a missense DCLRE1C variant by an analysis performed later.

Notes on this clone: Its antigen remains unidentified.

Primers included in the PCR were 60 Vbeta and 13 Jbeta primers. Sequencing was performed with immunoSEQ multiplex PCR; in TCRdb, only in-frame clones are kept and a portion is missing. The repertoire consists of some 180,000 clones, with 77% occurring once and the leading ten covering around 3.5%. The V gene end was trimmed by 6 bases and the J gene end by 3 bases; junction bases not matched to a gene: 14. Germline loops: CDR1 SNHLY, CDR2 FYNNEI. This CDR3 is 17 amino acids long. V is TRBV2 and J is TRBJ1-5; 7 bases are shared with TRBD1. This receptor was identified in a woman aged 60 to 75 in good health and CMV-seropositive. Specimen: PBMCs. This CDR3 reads CASSQILTGLSNQPQHF. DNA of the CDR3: TGTGCCAGCAGCCAAATCTTGACAGGGCTGTCCAATCAGCCCCAGCATTTT. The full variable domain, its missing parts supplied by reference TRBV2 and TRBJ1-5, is EPEVTQTPSHQVTQMGQEVILRCVPISNHLYFYWYRQILGQKVEFLVSFYNNEISEKSEIFDDQFSVERPDGSNFTLKIRSTKLEDSAMYFCASSQILTGLSNQPQHFGDGTRLSIL.